This T cell receptor (beta chain) came from a study of blood T cell repertoires in COVID-19. Per the germline V gene, CDR1 is MNHEY and CDR2 is SVGAGI. CDR3 length: 14 amino acids. V trimming: 8 bases; J trimming: 6 bases; junction bases outside the gene matches: 11. This table comes from immunoSEQ multiplex PCR, and its TCRdb copy is limited to in-frame clones, with some not included. The repertoire holds some 390,000 clones, with over 75% as singletons. The sequenced material came from peripheral blood. The receptor's source is a woman in her 40s with COVID-19, enrolled during active disease. This chain joins TRBV6-5 and TRBJ2-7; TRBD1 agrees at 9 bases. The CDR3 spells CASDSRGTGSEQYF. CDR3 DNA: TGTGCCAGCGATTCGAGGGGGACAGGGAGCGAGCAGTACTTC.